This T cell receptor beta chain was recorded in a study of cytomegalovirus exposure and HLA in healthy donors. Although they were nominally healthy when sampled, donors likely had unrecorded immune exposures. About this clone itself: The antigen is not known.

General study results and limits: Apart from CMV serostatus, no immune exposure information was available. Earlier analysis yielded a pattern in which most TCR beta V segments were productive about 87% or about 30% of the time. Relative to equally common others, HLA-associated TCR beta chains showed greater clonal expansion in a later analysis.

The junction had 3 bases not matched to a gene; V was cut back by 3 bases and J by 7 bases. CDR1 is SGHNT and CDR2 is YYREEE in the germline V gene (reference sequence). The CDR3 spans 12 residues. It was with 60 Vbeta and 13 Jbeta primers that the PCR ran. Libraries were prepared by immunoSEQ multiplex PCR; TCRdb keeps only in-frame clonotypes and omits some of them. The sample has around 200,000 clones; roughly 80% are singletons. Sequenced sample: PBMCs. The receptor's source is a man aged 40-49 years in good health and CMV-seropositive. This chain links TRBV5-4 with TRBJ1-2; TRBD1 aligns across 7 bases. CDR3 DNA: TGTGCCAGCAGCTGGACAGGATTTGGCTACACCTTC. Protein: CASSWTGFGYTF. The full variable domain, in which reference TRBV5-4 and TRBJ1-2 provide the parts outside the CDR3, is ETGVTQSPTHLIKTRGQQVTLRCSSQSGHNTVSWYQQALGQGPQFIFQYYREEENGRGNFPPRFSGLQFPNYSSELNVNALELDDSALYLCASSWTGFGYTFGSGTRLTVV.